Below are 32 T cell receptor beta chains sequenced from a single sample in a study of monozygotic twins with inflammatory bowel disease. TCRdb reprocessed the 5' RACE reads, keeping one entry per CDR3 protein, no DNA. Its listing shows 310,000 or so distinct CDR3 sequences. Source material: blood. These receptors were collected from a human donor with ulcerative colitis or Crohn's disease, or a healthy co-twin of an affected twin (not recorded which).

The chain carries TRBV29-1 and TRBJ1-1; TCRdb names TRBD1, which stays unverified in the absence of DNA. This CDR3 has 14 residues. Germline loops: CDR1 SQVTM, CDR2 ANQGSEA. This CDR3 is CSVELDRTSTEAFF.

The J gene is TRBJ2-5, the V gene TRBV5-1; TCRdb's assignment of TRBD1 cannot be checked, as there is no DNA. The CDR3 consists of 15 residues. Germline CDR1 SGHRS, CDR2 YFSETQ. The CDR3 spells CASRKRDRGEETQYF.

The chain couples TRBV7-9 to TRBJ1-1. From germline, CDR1 is SEHNR and CDR2 FQNEAQ (reference sequence). CDR3 size: 16 residues. This CDR3 is CASSLLLLAVNTEAFF.

This rearrangement joins TRBV27 to TRBJ1-2. Looked up from germline, CDR1 is MNHEY and CDR2 is SMNVEV (reference sequence). This CDR3 has 13 residues. CDR3 sequence reads: CASSLRGARGYTF.

V usage is TRBV29-1 and J usage is TRBJ2-3; TCRdb's assignment of TRBD1 cannot be checked, as there is no DNA. This CDR3 contains 16 residues. The germline gives CDR1 SQVTM, CDR2 ANQGSEA. CDR3 amino acids: CSALYPGQPSTDTQYF.

This chain uses TRBV6-2 or TRBV6-3 with TRBJ1-1; the D call from TCRdb, TRBD1, cannot be confirmed without DNA. This CDR3 comprises 14 residues. Germline CDR1 is MNHEY and CDR2 is SVGEGT. The CDR3 loop is CASSVRVLGTEAFF.

The rearrangement links TRBV7-2 to TRBJ2-5; the TCRdb call, TRBD1, lacks DNA for checking. The CDR3 extends over 14 amino acids. CDR1 and CDR2 (germline): SGHTA, FQGNSA. The CDR3 protein is CASSSNAGERAQYF.

The chain is built from TRBV29-1 and TRBJ2-7; absent DNA, TCRdb's TRBD1 call cannot be checked. Germline V gene data show CDR1 as SQVTM and CDR2 as ANQGSEA. This CDR3 is built from 13 residues. CDR3: CSVGTGEPYEQYF.

This chain uses TRBV2 with TRBJ1-1. The CDR3 is made up of 13 amino acids. From germline, CDR1 is SNHLY and CDR2 FYNNEI. The CDR3 sequence: CASRTEMNTEAFF. Full variable domain (outside the CDR3, taken from reference TRBV2 and TRBJ1-1): EPEVTQTPSHQVTQMGQEVILRCVPISNHLYFYWYRQILGQKVEFLVSFYNNEISEKSEIFDDQFSVERPDGSNFTLKIRSTKLEDSAMYFCASRTEMNTEAFFGQGTRLTVV.

This chain joins TRBV28 and TRBJ1-5; TCRdb lists TRBD1, though no DNA is available to test this call. Germline lookup yields CDR1 MDHEN and CDR2 SYDVKM. This CDR3 region has 14 residues. CDR3 residues: CASGIRGHNQPQHF. Complete variable domain (other parts from reference TRBV28 and TRBJ1-5): DVKVTQSSRYLVKRTGEKVFLECVQDMDHENMFWYRQDPGLGLRLIYFSYDVKMKEKGDIPEGYSVSREKKERFSLILESASTNQTSMYLCASGIRGHNQPQHFGDGTRLSIL.

The chain recombines TRBV20-1 with TRBJ2-7; there is no DNA to check the TCRdb D call of TRBD2. The germline CDR1 and CDR2 sequences are DFQATT and SNEGSKA (reference sequence). The CDR3 has 15 amino acids. The CDR3 region is CSATTLTRGHNEQYF.

V and J are TRBV20-1 and TRBJ2-2; the TCRdb D gene call, TRBD1, has no DNA to confirm it. CDR1 and CDR2 (germline): DFQATT, SNEGSKA (reference sequence). The CDR3 covers 14 residues. Here the CDR3 reads CSAPDRANTGELFF.

The gene calls are TRBV7-7 and TRBJ2-5. There are 13 residues in the CDR3. The germline gives CDR1 SSHAT, CDR2 FNYEAQ (reference sequence). The CDR3: CASSSGVQETQYF.

The chain links TRBV10-3 to TRBJ1-1. This CDR3 has 15 amino acids. Looked up from germline, CDR1 is ENHRY and CDR2 is SYGVKD. Here the CDR3 reads CAISELAGANTEAFF.

CDR3 in amino acids: CAIKRHAGGGSTGELFF. The rearrangement links TRBV10-3 to TRBJ2-2; TCRdb indicates TRBD2, and absent DNA this call remains unverified. This CDR3 comprises 17 residues. Germline V gene data show CDR1 as ENHRY and CDR2 as SYGVKD.

V and J are TRBV10-3 and TRBJ2-7; TCRdb proposes TRBD1, but this gene call is untestable without DNA. This CDR3 region has 14 residues. Germline V CDR1 and CDR2: ENHRY, SYGVKD. This chain's CDR3 is CAISDRQGVYEQYF.

The chain carries TRBV7-3 and TRBJ2-7; TCRdb names TRBD1, which stays unverified in the absence of DNA. The CDR3 totals 16 residues. CDR1 SGHTA and CDR2 FQGTGA come from the germline V gene. The CDR3 here is CASSLNSWGSEYEQYF.

The chain couples TRBV5-1 to TRBJ2-7. Germline V gene sequence: CDR1 SGHRS, CDR2 YFSETQ. The CDR3 is 15 amino acids. The CDR3 sequence: CASSSGMGRSYEQYF.

This chain joins TRBV6-1 and TRBJ2-1; TCRdb gives TRBD2 as the D gene, but with no DNA this cannot be confirmed. The CDR3 contains 14 residues. The germline V gene encodes CDR1 MNHNS and CDR2 SASEGT. This CDR3 is CASSFRLEDNEQFF.

CDR3 amino acids: CASSLYRDSDTQYF. The V gene is TRBV12-3 or TRBV12-4, the J gene TRBJ2-3; TCRdb indicates TRBD1, and absent DNA this call remains unverified. CDR3 size: 14 residues.

The chain carries TRBV4-3 and TRBJ2-6; TCRdb proposes TRBD1, but this gene call is untestable without DNA. This CDR3 region has 17 residues. The V gene's germline CDR1 is LGHNA and CDR2 YSLEER. The CDR3 here is CASSQEFRVSGANVLTF.

The J gene is TRBJ2-7, the V gene TRBV4-1; TCRdb gives TRBD2 as the D gene, but with no DNA this cannot be confirmed. Looked up from germline, CDR1 is MGHRA and CDR2 is YSYEKL. CDR3 length equals 15 residues. The CDR3 is CASSQVTSGKYEQYF.

The gene calls are TRBV10-3 and TRBJ1-2; without DNA, the TCRdb call of TRBD1 cannot be checked. Per the germline V gene, CDR1 is ENHRY and CDR2 is SYGVKD. This CDR3 comprises 13 residues. CDR3 region: CAISDPGRYGYTF.

V gene TRBV20-1 combines with J gene TRBJ2-1; the D call of TRBD1 rests on TCRdb alone, since no DNA is present to check it. This CDR3 has 15 residues. Germline-derived CDR1 and CDR2 are DFQATT and SNEGSKA (reference sequence). CDR3: CSAVAGTGFYNEQFF.

The chain links TRBV10-1 to TRBJ1-2. CDR3 size: 13 residues. Germline V gene data show CDR1 as WNHNN and CDR2 as SYGVQD (reference sequence). The CDR3 region is CASSDSPSVGYTF.

The chain uses TRBV18 and TRBJ2-3; with no DNA, the TCRdb D assignment of TRBD1 cannot be verified. In germline, CDR1 is KGHSH, CDR2 LQKENI. The CDR3 spans 13 residues. CDR3 sequence: CASSPSRADTQYF.

V is TRBV7-2 and J is TRBJ1-5. The V gene's germline CDR1 is SGHTA and CDR2 FQGNSA. This CDR3 has 12 residues. This chain's CDR3 is CASNNPNQPQHF.

The rearrangement uses TRBV5-6 and TRBJ1-1; there is no DNA to check the TCRdb D call of TRBD1. Looked up from germline, CDR1 is SGHDT and CDR2 is YYEEEE. The CDR3 runs 15 residues. The CDR3 is CASSPGTGGTTEAFF.

This sequence joins TRBV20-1 and TRBJ2-5; TCRdb outputs TRBD2, but without DNA this stays unchecked. The germline CDR1 and CDR2 sequences are DFQATT and SNEGSKA (reference sequence). The CDR3 covers 15 residues. Here the CDR3 reads CSAKRLAGVKETQYF.

The chain couples TRBV20-1 to TRBJ1-2; TCRdb's D call of TRBD1 is untestable without DNA. The V gene's germline CDR1 is DFQATT and CDR2 SNEGSKA (reference sequence). The length of the CDR3 is 14 residues. The CDR3 region is CSARRTGGNYGYTF.

The gene calls are TRBV20-1 and TRBJ2-7; TCRdb lists TRBD1, though no DNA is available to test this call. This CDR3 spans 15 amino acids. Germline loops: CDR1 DFQATT, CDR2 SNEGSKA (reference sequence). The chain's CDR3 is CSAASGTEISYEQYF.

The chain couples TRBV29-1 to TRBJ1-5; TCRdb outputs TRBD1, but without DNA this stays unchecked. Germline CDR1 SQVTM, CDR2 ANQGSEA. The CDR3 runs 12 residues. The CDR3 here is CSVQGSNQPQHF.